This T cell receptor (beta chain) originates from a study of T cell responses to AZD1222 COVID-19 vaccine. Across the study: Second-dose schedules of about 4 or about 12 weeks were combined.

The method was immunoSEQ multiplex PCR; TCRdb's version includes in-frame clones alone and lacks a portion of them. The repertoire consists of roughly 96,000 clones, with roughly 90% occurring once and the leading ten covering roughly 24%. Germline values: CDR1 MNHEY, CDR2 SMNVEV (reference sequence). The CDR3 runs 11 residues. Between the trimmed V and J ends, which lost 7 bases and 6 bases, there was a span of 10 bases. The input for sequencing was peripheral blood, taken on day 0 of AZD1222 vaccination. This TCR was sampled from an adult in good health. This chain uses TRBV27 with TRBJ2-7; no clear D gene. The CDR3 loop reads CASISRGEQYF. The CDR3, as DNA: TGTGCCAGCATCTCACGAGGCGAGCAGTACTTC.